The sequence of this T cell receptor beta chain was determined in a study of T cell responses to AZD1222 COVID-19 vaccine. With V trimmed by 7 bases and J by 6 bases, 9 bases remained unmatched. There are 14 residues in the CDR3. Germline CDR1 reads SNHLY; CDR2 reads FYNNEI. The method was immunoSEQ multiplex PCR; TCRdb's version includes in-frame clones alone and lacks a portion of them. The table records tens of thousands of clones, around 87% of them present only once. Turning to this clone: The antigen remains unidentified.

Study-wide findings and caveats: Donors in the cohort were predominantly white British and more often female, and clonal diversity was possibly underestimated. Scientists sampled the repertoires only once the peak T cell response had passed.

The sequencing used peripheral blood, collected 28 days after the second AZD1222 dose. This clonotype was obtained from an adult who received the AZD1222 COVID-19 vaccine. The V call is TRBV2, the J call TRBJ2-1, with 7 nucleotides matching TRBD2. The CDR3 reads CASKVAGQANEQFF. The CDR3 DNA is TGTGCCAGCAAAGTAGCGGGTCAGGCCAATGAGCAGTTCTTC.